The 28 T cell receptor beta chains listed next were all sequenced from one sample in a study of CD8 T cells in ankylosing spondylitis. Notes on the study in general: One TCR beta motif, made up of under ten highly homologous variants, appeared characteristic of ankylosing spondylitis blood.

These receptors have no identified antigens. In TCRdb, the 5' RACE reads were re-called with MiXCR into one record per CDR3 protein. Of 500,000 to 550,000 distinct CDR3 sequences in the sample, 12% were seen once. The specimen sequenced was blood, either unsorted or a sorted T cell fraction (not recorded which). Every receptor here comes from a male donor with ankylosing spondylitis.

This clonotype was counted ten times or more. V gene TRBV10-3 combines with J gene TRBJ2-7; 7 bases match TRBD1. This CDR3 contains 12 residues. Trimming cost V 3 bases and J 4 bases; bases outside gene matches: 0. Per the germline V gene, CDR1 is ENHRY and CDR2 is SYGVKD. For the CDR3, the DNA is TGTGCCATCAGTGAACAGGGGTACGAGCAGTACGTC. Translating it yields CAISEQGYEQYV.

V usage is TRBV7-9 and J usage is TRBJ1-1; D remains ambiguous. Germline V gives CDR1 SEHNR, CDR2 FQNEAQ (reference sequence). The CDR3 spans 13 residues. The ends were cut back, 0 bases at V and 11 bases at J, with 13 bases in the middle. The CDR3: CASSLANPREAFF. CDR3 DNA: TGTGCCAGCAGCTTAGCCAACCCCCGCGAGGCTTTCTTT.

The chain uses TRBV6-1 and TRBJ1-1; D unresolved. The CDR3 length is 15 residues. V lost 1 base and J lost 0, with 9 bases in between. CDR1 MNHNS and CDR2 SASEGT come from the germline V gene. CDR3 coding DNA: TGTGCCAGCAGTGAAGATGGGGTTCTGAACACTGAAGCTTTCTTT. It encodes CASSEDGVLNTEAFF.

The chain is built from TRBV21-1 and TRBJ2-7; the table's D call TRBD1 went unverified against the DNA. TRBV21-1 is described as a pseudogene. This CDR3 comprises 21 residues. CDR3 DNA: TGTGCCAGCAGCAAGGGAAAGGGACTCGGAGCCGTCCGTGGCATCCATCCCGAGCAGTACGTC. This sequence encodes CASSKGKGLGAVRGIHPEQYV.

This clonotype appeared many times. This chain uses TRBV12-3 or TRBV12-4 with TRBJ2-5, with D perhaps being TRBD1 or TRBD2 (6 bases each). The CDR3 is made up of 13 amino acids. Deletions cut 3 bases from V and 5 bases from J, with 10 bases between. CDR3 DNA: TGTGCCAGCAGTTTGAACGGGGGCGAGACCCAGTACTTC. Translated: CASSLNGGETQYF.

This clonotype has a handful of counts. The V and J genes are TRBV28 and TRBJ1-1, with D possibly TRBD1 on 5 matching bases. Germline V gene sequence: CDR1 MDHEN, CDR2 SYDVKM. Trimming shortened V by 6 bases and J by 0 bases, and 20 bases separated the two germline ends. This CDR3 is 17 amino acids long. The CDR3 nucleotides read TGTGCCAGCAGCCCACCCGTTTGGGGGTTCATGAACACTGAAGCTTTCTTT. Translated, it gives CASSPPVWGFMNTEAFF.

This clonotype was recorded many times. The genes are TRBV12-3 or TRBV12-4 and TRBJ1-2, with D unresolved. Deletions cut 2 bases from V and 8 bases from J, with 15 bases between. This CDR3 has 14 residues. CDR3 loop: CASSLLDGRRGYTF. CDR3 coding DNA: TGTGCCAGCAGTTTACTGGATGGCAGGAGGGGCTACACCTTC.

The rearrangement uses TRBV2 and TRBJ2-7; D call uncertain. CDR1 and CDR2 (germline): SNHLY, FYNNEI. The CDR3 spans 12 residues. V dropped 2 bases and J dropped 4 bases, with 6 bases sitting between them. The CDR3 region is CASSERFYEQYV. CDR3 bases: TGTGCCAGCAGTGAAAGATTTTACGAGCAGTACGTC.

This chain uses TRBV20-1 with TRBJ2-5, with 8 nucleotides matching TRBD1. From germline, CDR1 is DFQATT and CDR2 SNEGSKA (reference sequence). The CDR3 runs 15 residues. After removal of 0 bases from V and 5 bases from J, the junction contained 8 bases not matched to a gene. CDR3 amino acids: CSARDAGGPGETQYF. CDR3 in DNA: TGCAGTGCTAGAGATGCAGGGGGCCCAGGGGAGACCCAGTACTTC.

This clonotype was seen a few times. CDR3 DNA: TGTGCCAGCAGTTTTTCAACGGGGCGCAATCAGCCCCAGCATTTT. Translated: CASSFSTGRNQPQHF. The chain combines TRBV12-3 or TRBV12-4 with TRBJ1-5; possible D gene TRBD1, 5 bases. Trimming left V 3 bases short and J 2 bases short, with 11 bases between. The CDR3 length is 15 residues.

This clonotype came up many times. This chain connects TRBV20-1 to TRBJ2-3; no reliable D call. Germline V gene data show CDR1 as DFQATT and CDR2 as SNEGSKA (reference sequence). The V end was cut by 0 bases, the J end by 6 bases, with 10 bases between. This CDR3 region has 13 residues. The CDR3 region is CSARDLTFDTQYF. The CDR3 DNA reads as TGCAGTGCTAGAGACCTAACTTTTGATACGCAGTATTTT.

There are a few counts of this clonotype. CDR3 sequence (DNA): TGTGCCAGCAGCCAAAATTACGCCCCAGAAGAGACCCAGTACTTC. Translated, it gives CASSQNYAPEETQYF. This chain joins TRBV3-1 and TRBJ2-5; D uncertain. Trimming stripped 2 bases from V and 3 bases from J, with 13 bases between. Germline V gene data show CDR1 as LGHDT and CDR2 as YNNKEL (reference sequence). The CDR3 spans 15 residues.

The rearrangement links TRBV5-1 to TRBJ2-1; 7 nucleotides agree with TRBD2. Germline CDR1 SGHRS, CDR2 YFSETQ. The length of the CDR3 is 15 residues. The ends lost 4 bases at V and 2 bases at J; junction bases unmatched: 6. The CDR3 DNA sequence: TGCGCCAGCAGCGAATCTAGCGGAACCTACAATGAGCAGTTCTTC. This translates into CASSESSGTYNEQFF. Full variable domain (rest looked up from reference TRBV5-1 and TRBJ2-1): KAGVTQTPRYLIKTRGQQVTLSCSPISGHRSVSWYQQTPGQGLQFLFEYFSETQRNKGNFPGRFSGRQFSNSRSEMNVSTLELGDSALYLCASSESSGTYNEQFFGPGTRLTVL.

This clonotype came up many times. As DNA, the CDR3 is TGTGCCAGCAGCTTGGGGACAGGACTCTACGAGCAGTACTTC. Amino acids: CASSLGTGLYEQYF. The chain uses TRBV7-6 and TRBJ2-7; TRBD1 matches 8 bases. The germline V gene has CDR1 SGHVS and CDR2 FNYEAQ. CDR3 size: 14 residues. V was clipped by 3 bases and J by 3 bases; unmatched bases: 4.

This clonotype was counted only a few times. The chain recombines TRBV20-1 with TRBJ2-3; 7 bases are shared with TRBD2. With V trimmed by 5 bases and J by 9 bases, 14 bases remained unmatched. The CDR3 length is 14 residues. The germline V gene has CDR1 DFQATT and CDR2 SNEGSKA (reference sequence). DNA for the CDR3: TGCAGTGCTTCCGCCCCCGGGAGGCCGGGAACGCAGTATTTT. Protein product: CSASAPGRPGTQYF.

This clonotype was observed a few times. The V call is TRBV28, the J call TRBJ1-6; D unclear. The V gene lost 10 bases and the J gene lost 10 bases, with 17 bases spanning the gap. Germline lookup yields CDR1 MDHEN and CDR2 SYDVKM. The length of the CDR3 is 13 residues. CDR3 DNA: TGTGCCACCAAATCAGGATCCTACTCACCCCTCCACTTT. This gives the protein CATKSGSYSPLHF. The whole variable domain, remainder taken from reference TRBV28 and TRBJ1-6, is DVKVTQSSRYLVKRTGEKVFLECVQDMDHENMFWYRQDPGLGLRLIYFSYDVKMKEKGDIPEGYSVSREKKERFSLILESASTNQTSMYLCATKSGSYSPLHFGNGTRLTVT.

A few counts support this clonotype. This chain joins TRBV25-1 and TRBJ1-1, with a possible D match to TRBD1 (5 bases). From germline, CDR1 is MGHDK and CDR2 SYGVNS. The CDR3 loop spans 15 amino acids. V lost 3 bases and J 7 bases, leaving 18 bases between the germline ends. The CDR3 nucleotides read TGTGCCAGCAGTGAGGGGCTGGGGGTGAGAGGTGAAGCTTTCTTT. Translating it yields CASSEGLGVRGEAFF.

The rearrangement uses TRBV4-1 and TRBJ2-5, with TRBD1 matching over 10 bases. The CDR3 contains 16 residues. After removal of 1 base from V and 5 bases from J, the junction contained 7 bases not matched to a gene. Per the germline V gene, CDR1 is MGHRA and CDR2 is YSYEKL. The CDR3, as DNA: TGCGCCAGCAGCCAAGCCGGGACAGGGGCCTCGGAGACCCAGTACTTC. This translates into CASSQAGTGASETQYF.

This clonotype was detected ten times or more. In DNA form, the CDR3 reads TGTGCCAGCAGCTTATTGGGGCAGGGGCCCTACAATGAGCAGTTCTTC. Its protein product is CASSLLGQGPYNEQFF. The rearrangement uses TRBV7-2 and TRBJ2-1; D may be TRBD1 (6 bases). This CDR3 is built from 16 residues. V was clipped by 2 bases and J by 2 bases, with 13 bases between them. The germline CDR1 and CDR2 sequences are SGHTA and FQGNSA.

The V and J genes are TRBV11-2 and TRBJ2-1, with a tentative D call TRBD1 (5 bases). This CDR3 contains 16 residues. V dropped 2 bases and J dropped 9 bases, with 20 bases sitting between them. Germline lookup yields CDR1 SGHAT and CDR2 FQNNGV. The CDR3, as DNA: TGTGCCAGCAGCTTATCGTCCTTTTTAGGGGCCGGTGAGCAGTTCTTC. Protein product: CASSLSSFLGAGEQFF.

The chain recombines TRBV20-1 with TRBJ2-3; 7 nucleotides align to TRBD2. J gave up 0 bases and V 3 bases, and 3 bases lay outside the gene matches. The CDR3 runs to 14 residues. The germline V gene has CDR1 DFQATT and CDR2 SNEGSKA (reference sequence). The CDR3 DNA sequence: TGCAGTGCTAGCGGGAGGACTAGCACAGATACGCAGTATTTT. Encoded protein: CSASGRTSTDTQYF.

There are a few counts of this clonotype. The chain joins TRBV7-2 to TRBJ1-5; TRBD1 agrees at 7 bases. The CDR3 is 14 residues long. Per the germline V gene, CDR1 is SGHTA and CDR2 is FQGNSA. V shed 5 bases and J 4 bases; nucleotides not matched to a gene: 5. The CDR3 is CASSEDRHNQPQHF. The CDR3 DNA follows: TGTGCCAGCAGCGAGGACAGGCATAATCAGCCCCAGCATTTT.

The chain recombines TRBV18 with TRBJ2-1; D gene unclear. The CDR3 runs 14 residues. CDR1 and CDR2 (germline): KGHSH, LQKENI. V shed 4 bases and J shed 7 bases, with 14 bases lying between them. Here the CDR3 reads CASSRSGPVNEQFF. The CDR3 coding sequence is TGTGCCAGCTCACGCTCGGGCCCAGTGAATGAGCAGTTCTTC.

This clonotype was seen a few times. V usage is TRBV6-1 and J usage is TRBJ1-2; tentatively, D is TRBD1 (5 bases). Looked up from germline, CDR1 is MNHNS and CDR2 is SASEGT. V shed 3 bases and J shed 7 bases, with 21 bases lying between them. The CDR3 totals 16 residues. CDR3 nucleotides: TGTGCCAGCAGTGAGGGGGGTCGGTTAATCTGGTTTGGCTACACCTTC. It yields the protein CASSEGGRLIWFGYTF.

The genes are TRBV10-3 and TRBJ2-1; D is uncertain. The CDR3 is made up of 14 amino acids. Germline V gives CDR1 ENHRY, CDR2 SYGVKD. Trimming stripped 4 bases from V and 7 bases from J, with 14 bases between. CDR3 sequence (DNA): TGTGCCATCAGTGGTGGGATCCGGAATAATGAGCAGTTCTTC. Residues: CAISGGIRNNEQFF.

This clonotype was picked up many times. The chain has TRBV28 and TRBJ2-2, with 12 bases aligning to TRBD2. Losses at the gene ends were 5 bases for V and 4 bases for J; bases not matched to a gene: 8. The germline CDR1 and CDR2 sequences are MDHEN and SYDVKM. The CDR3 has 17 amino acids. The CDR3: CASSPPGLAGSTGELFF. The CDR3 DNA reads TGTGCCAGCAGTCCCCCCGGACTAGCGGGAAGCACCGGGGAGCTGTTTTTT.

The chain has TRBV14 and TRBJ2-3; D gene uncertain. This CDR3 is built from 14 residues. The V and J ends lost 0 bases and 6 bases respectively, with 10 bases between them. Germline V lookup: CDR1 SGHDN, CDR2 FVKESK. The CDR3 sequence is CASSQELIRDTQYF. The DNA of the CDR3 is TGTGCCAGCAGCCAAGAGTTGATCCGGGATACGCAGTATTTT.

The CDR3 region has the DNA TGTGCCATCAGGCCAGACGGGAACACTGAAGCTTTCTTT. Translated, it gives CAIRPDGNTEAFF. The J gene is TRBJ1-1, the V gene TRBV10-3; D is ambiguous. Germline V gene sequence: CDR1 ENHRY, CDR2 SYGVKD. The CDR3 length is 13 residues. Trimming removed 6 bases from V and 1 base from J, with 9 bases in between.